This T cell receptor beta chain was captured in a study of T cell responses to AZD1222 COVID-19 vaccine. TCRdb's copy holds only in-frame clones and misses some; the assay was immunoSEQ multiplex PCR. The sample holds more than 100,000 clones; 90% to 95% are singletons and the top ten take around 5%. Trimming removed 5 bases from V and 5 bases from J, with 9 bases in between. The CDR3 sequence is 13 residues long. Germline V gene lookup returns CDR1 SGHAT and CDR2 FQNNGV. The receptor was derived from an adult who received the AZD1222 COVID-19 vaccine. This sample comprised peripheral blood, obtained 28 days after the second AZD1222 dose. The rearrangement uses TRBV11-2 and TRBJ2-2, with D unresolved. CDR3 in amino acids: CASSPQLTGELFF. The DNA of the CDR3 is TGTGCCAGCAGCCCACAGTTAACCGGGGAGCTGTTTTTT.